Below are 11 T cell receptor beta chains sequenced from a single sample in a study of blood T cell repertoires in COVID-19. Using immunoSEQ multiplex PCR, the repertoire was profiled, and TCRdb retains in-frame clones only, with some absent. The sample yields hundreds of thousands of clones, roughly 86% seen once. Sequencing was carried out using peripheral blood. These receptors originate from a woman aged 55-70 years who had recovered from COVID-19.

The CDR3 protein is CASRTLTSGRTYEQYF. The CDR3 DNA reads TGTGCCAGCAGAACCCTGACTAGCGGGCGCACCTACGAGCAGTACTTC. The chain has TRBV27 and TRBJ2-7, with 10 bases matching TRBD2. With 6 bases clipped from V and 2 bases from J, the junction kept 10 bases outside the gene matches. Germline CDR1 and CDR2: MNHEY and SMNVEV (reference sequence). The CDR3 is made up of 16 amino acids.

V usage is TRBV9 and J usage is TRBJ2-7, with D unclear. Trimming removed 0 bases from V and 4 bases from J, with 14 bases in between. This CDR3 comprises 15 residues. Germline CDR1 reads SGDLS; CDR2 reads YYNGEE. The CDR3 region has the DNA TGTGCCAGCAGCGTAGATTCGGGTTACCTATACGAGCAGTACTTC. Translation gives CASSVDSGYLYEQYF.

This chain connects TRBV4-2 to TRBJ2-7; 8 positions match TRBD2. The CDR3 extends over 16 amino acids. Looked up from germline, CDR1 is LGHNA and CDR2 is YNFKEQ. Germline trimming cut 4 bases from V and 6 bases from J; bases unmatched to any gene: 14. The CDR3 is CASSPRIAGRPGEQYF. The CDR3 coding sequence is TGTGCCAGCAGCCCAAGAATAGCGGGGAGGCCTGGCGAGCAGTACTTC.

The chain couples TRBV6-5 to TRBJ1-4, with D unclear. With 7 bases removed from V and 3 bases from J, the gap between germline ends came to 12 bases. Germline CDR1 is MNHEY and CDR2 is SVGAGI. This CDR3 has 14 residues. The CDR3 region is CASKDDWANEKLFF. The CDR3 DNA reads TGTGCCAGCAAAGACGACTGGGCTAATGAAAAACTGTTTTTT.

This chain links TRBV28 with TRBJ1-2; 9 bases align to TRBD1. Germline V gene lookup returns CDR1 MDHEN and CDR2 SYDVKM. This CDR3 contains 15 residues. Unmatched junction bases numbered 2, after V lost 2 bases and J lost 1 base. The CDR3, as DNA: TGTGCCAGCAGTTTAGCGGGACAGGGTAACTATGGCTACACCTTC. This encodes CASSLAGQGNYGYTF.

The rearrangement links TRBV7-3 to TRBJ1-1; no clear D gene. The CDR3 runs to 14 residues. CDR1 and CDR2 from the germline V gene are SGHTA and FQGTGA. Trimming took off 1 base at V and 9 bases at J, with 15 bases between the two ends. CDR3 nucleotide sequence: TGTGCCAGCAGCTTAATGGGTCGGGGAGGGAAAGCTTTCTTT. This encodes CASSLMGRGGKAFF.

The chain employs TRBV7-9 and TRBJ2-1, with 8 bases lining up with TRBD2. The CDR3 sequence is 15 residues long. Germline V CDR1 and CDR2: SEHNR, FQNEAQ (reference sequence). With 7 bases clipped from V and 5 bases from J, the junction kept 10 bases outside the gene matches. The CDR3 region has the DNA TGTGCCAGCAACCAATTGCGGGGGGCGAACAATGAGCAGTTCTTC. Translated: CASNQLRGANNEQFF.

Comments on this clone: Lacking the conserved final phenylalanine or tryptophan, this CDR3 likely reflects a read error. The DNA is omitted, as the CDR3 cannot be located on it reliably, and the CDR3 follows TCRdb's listing. The V gene is TRBV2, the J gene TRBJ1-1; the DNA was not used to check the table's D call, TRBD1. Including both end residues, the CDR3 is 11 amino acids long. The germline V gene has CDR1 SNHLY and CDR2 FYNNEI. The CDR3: CASSARTGTSL.

This clone appeared once. The rearrangement joins TRBV28 to TRBJ1-5; D unclear. V was trimmed by 3 bases and J by 0 bases, leaving 9 bases between them. CDR3 length: 15 residues. Germline V lookup: CDR1 MDHEN, CDR2 SYDVKM. CDR3 sequence reads: CASSFSYYSNQPQHF. CDR3 coding DNA: TGTGCCAGCAGTTTCTCCTATTATAGCAATCAGCCCCAGCATTTT.

The rearrangement uses TRBV19 and TRBJ1-1; possible D gene TRBD1, 5 bases. The CDR3 is 15 residues long. The germline V gene encodes CDR1 LNHDA and CDR2 SQIVND (reference sequence). With 7 bases removed from V and 3 bases from J, the gap between germline ends came to 18 bases. The CDR3 DNA is TGTGCCAGTAAGTCATCAGGGCCTCCGCACACTGAAGCTTTCTTT. Protein sequence: CASKSSGPPHTEAFF.

The chain couples TRBV4-3 to TRBJ1-2, with D tentatively TRBD1 (6 bases). The CDR3 consists of 14 residues. Germline V gene data show CDR1 as LGHNA and CDR2 as YSLEER. Trimming removed 3 bases at V and 3 bases at J, with 11 bases between. The CDR3 DNA follows: TGCGCCAGCAGCCAGCTGACAGGAGACTATGGCTACACCTTC. Its translation: CASSQLTGDYGYTF.